The next 28 T cell receptor beta chains were all read from a single sample in a study of regulatory T cells in long-lasting Graves disease. Time point indicated: persistent/refractory GD, antithyroid drugs over 5 years with positive TRAb. RNA isolated from PBMCs was used to make the TCR library. Sequencing libraries for TCR beta were prepared with iRepertoire HTBI primers and Arm-PCR of CDR3 regions. Via MiXCR, TCRdb re-called the multiplex PCR reads, giving one row per CDR3 protein. Among about 290,000 distinct CDR3 sequences listed, roughly a fifth were seen once. This specimen consisted of peripheral blood mononuclear cells (PBMCs), obtained when the disease was refractory, from a patient treated with antithyroid drugs. The receptors here all came from a female donor with Graves disease.

Many counts were recorded for this clonotype. The chain couples TRBV2 to TRBJ2-6; TRBD2 aligns across 7 bases. V trimming: 7 bases; J trimming: 0 bases; junction bases outside the gene matches: 3. In germline, CDR1 is SNHLY, CDR2 FYNNEI. The CDR3 loop spans 15 amino acids. DNA for the CDR3: TGTGCCAGCACGGGGGGATACTCTGGGGCCAACGTCCTGACTTTC. Encoded protein: CASTGGYSGANVLTF.

In this sample, this clonotype turned up many times. The genes are TRBV2 and TRBJ2-5; 13 positions match TRBD2. With V trimmed by 6 bases and J by 2 bases, 12 bases remained unmatched. The CDR3 contains 18 residues. Per germline, CDR1 SNHLY and CDR2 FYNNEI. As DNA, the CDR3 is TGTGCCAGCAGCTATCCGGGACTAGCGGGATCGGTTCAAGAGACCCAGTACTTC. It codes for CASSYPGLAGSVQETQYF.

As regards this clonotype: This may be a read error, as it is one base from a much larger clone. The chain joins TRBV2 to TRBJ2-2; the D is unclear. This CDR3 contains 11 residues. Germline V CDR1 and CDR2: SNHLY, FYNNEI. The CDR3 nucleotides read TGTGCCGGCAGACGGACCGGGGAGCTGTTTTTT. As protein: CAGRRTGELFF.

Turning to this clonotype: The junction and the germline gene differ at one end; a read error may be behind it. CDR3 residues: CAGSYTGGDQPQHF. The CDR3, as DNA: TGTGCCGGCAGTTACACAGGGGGGGATCAGCCCCAGCATTTT. The gene calls are TRBV12-3 or TRBV12-4 and TRBJ1-5; 8 bases line up with TRBD1. The CDR3 runs 14 residues.

This clonotype has ten or more counts. The rearrangement uses TRBV3-1 and TRBJ1-1; D is undetermined. This CDR3 has 13 residues. The V gene's germline CDR1 is LGHDT and CDR2 YNNKEL (reference sequence). Trimming removed 1 base from V and 4 bases from J, with 7 bases in between. Here the CDR3 DNA reads TGTGCCAGCAGCCAAGCTGCCCTCACTGAAGCTTTCTTT. Amino acid sequence: CASSQAALTEAFF. The full variable domain, with the rest looked up from reference TRBV3-1 and TRBJ1-1, is DTAVSQTPKYLVTQMGNDKSIKCEQNLGHDTMYWYKQDSKKFLKIMFSYNNKELIINETVPNRFSPKSPDKAHLNLHINSLELGDSAVYFCASSQAALTEAFFGQGTRLTVV.

The sample holds many counts of this clonotype. In DNA, the CDR3 is TGTGCCAGCAGTCCACATAACGGAAACATTCAGTACTTC. This translates into CASSPHNGNIQYF. The rearrangement links TRBV28 to TRBJ2-4; D unclear. V lost 5 bases and J 6 bases, leaving 11 bases between the germline ends. The CDR3 is 13 residues long. Germline V gene sequence: CDR1 MDHEN, CDR2 SYDVKM. The variable domain in full, with the rest retrieved from reference TRBV28 and TRBJ2-4, is DVKVTQSSRYLVKRTGEKVFLECVQDMDHENMFWYRQDPGLGLRLIYFSYDVKMKEKGDIPEGYSVSREKKERFSLILESASTNQTSMYLCASSPHNGNIQYFGAGTRLSVL.

Note on this clonotype: A clone one base away is much larger, so this may be a read error. The chain links TRBV27 to TRBJ2-7, with TRBD1 as a possible D gene (6 bases). Germline CDR1 is MNHEY and CDR2 is SMNVEV (reference sequence). V lost 5 bases to trimming and J lost 2 bases, with 13 bases between them. This CDR3 contains 14 residues. CDR3 in DNA: TGTGCCAGCAGTACACAGGACAGAGCCTACGAGCAGTACTTC. Protein product: CASSTQDRAYEQYF.

This clonotype showed up many times. The chain recombines TRBV7-2 with TRBJ2-5; possibly TRBD1 for D (5 bases). The CDR3 runs to 15 residues. Germline CDR1 is SGHTA and CDR2 is FQGNSA. Between the trimmed V and J ends, which lost 1 base and 4 bases, there was a span of 13 bases. In nucleotides, the CDR3 is TGTGCCAGCAGCTTAGACAGGTCTTTGGGAGAGACCCAGTACTTC. Translation gives CASSLDRSLGETQYF.

CDR3 DNA: TGCAGTGCTAGAGGGTTACCTATGACTATCGACGAGCAGTACTTC. Amino acid sequence: CSARGLPMTIDEQYF. The chain uses TRBV20-1 and TRBJ2-7, with a weak D call TRBD2 (5 bases). Germline-derived CDR1 and CDR2 are DFQATT and SNEGSKA (reference sequence). This CDR3 spans 15 amino acids. The ends were cut back, 1 base at V and 5 bases at J, with 18 bases in the middle.

This clonotype was detected only a few times. The chain uses TRBV2 and TRBJ2-1; TRBD2 agrees at 9 bases. Germline CDR1 reads SNHLY; CDR2 reads FYNNEI. The CDR3 loop spans 13 amino acids. V lost 7 bases, J lost 9 bases, and 7 bases stayed unmatched. CDR3 sequence: CASTVAGVGEQFF. The CDR3 DNA reads TGTGCCAGCACCGTAGCGGGAGTCGGTGAGCAGTTCTTC.

In regard to this clonotype: A read error is possible here, since a much larger clone lies one base away. The chain employs TRBV24-1 and TRBJ1-2; TRBD1 is a possible D gene (5 bases). The CDR3 sequence is 13 residues long. The germline V gene encodes CDR1 KGHDR and CDR2 SFDVKD. V dropped 0 bases and J dropped 12 bases, with 13 bases sitting between them. CDR3 in DNA: TGTGCCACCAGTGATTTGCAAGGGGACGGCCACACCTTC. It translates to CATSDLQGDGHTF.

This clonotype was counted many times. V gene TRBV28 combines with J gene TRBJ2-3; 8 nucleotides match TRBD2. This CDR3 spans 13 amino acids. CDR1 and CDR2 (germline): MDHEN, SYDVKM. The ends lost 10 bases at V and 4 bases at J; junction bases unmatched: 7. DNA for the CDR3: TGTGCCACCGATGCGGGAGGTTCAGATACGCAGTATTTT. Its translation: CATDAGGSDTQYF.

CDR3 nucleotide sequence: TGTGCCAGCAGTCCACTAGAGGGAGGGTCTGTCGAGACCCAGTACTTC. Amino acid sequence: CASSPLEGGSVETQYF. J is TRBJ2-5 and V is TRBV7-2; 7 bases map to TRBD2. CDR1 SGHTA and CDR2 FQGNSA come from the germline V gene. CDR3 length: 16 amino acids. The V segment lost 6 bases and the J segment 5 bases; nucleotides outside the gene matches: 15.

This clonotype was seen ten or more times. The V call is TRBV30, the J call TRBJ1-5; D call uncertain. The CDR3 consists of 13 residues. The V gene's germline CDR1 is GTSNPN and CDR2 SVGIG (reference sequence). Trimming removed 2 bases from V and 6 bases from J, with 11 bases in between. The CDR3 nucleotides read TGTGCCTGGAGTAGCAGTGAACTTCAGCCCCAGCATTTT. Protein sequence: CAWSSSELQPQHF.

This clonotype was picked up many times. The V and J genes are TRBV27 and TRBJ1-2; TRBD1 matches at 7 bases. Germline CDR1 and CDR2: MNHEY and SMNVEV (reference sequence). There are 14 residues in the CDR3. J gave up 4 bases and V 6 bases, and 8 bases lay outside the gene matches. The CDR3 DNA follows: TGTGCCAGCAGATACCGGGACAGAGGCTATGGCTACACCTTC. It specifies CASRYRDRGYGYTF.

This clonotype has a count of ten or more. The rearrangement links TRBV11-2 to TRBJ2-6; maybe TRBD1 (6 bases). V lost 3 bases and J lost 0, with 15 bases in between. Germline V lookup: CDR1 SGHAT, CDR2 FQNNGV. This CDR3 contains 18 residues. The CDR3 region is CASSLVGEGHSGANVLTF. As DNA, the CDR3 is TGTGCCAGCAGCTTGGTCGGCGAGGGACACTCTGGGGCCAACGTCCTGACTTTC.

The chain combines TRBV30 with TRBJ2-7; 8 bases are a match to TRBD1. Germline assignment: CDR1 GTSNPN and CDR2 SVGIG (reference sequence). CDR3 size: 13 residues. J was trimmed by 6 bases and V by 7 bases; bases with no gene match: 11. The CDR3 region has the DNA TGTGCCTCTGGCCGCGACAGGGGTGGCGAGCAGTACTTC. It yields the protein CASGRDRGGEQYF.

The rearrangement uses TRBV7-2 and TRBJ2-5, with D maybe TRBD1 (5 bases). Germline V CDR1 and CDR2: SGHTA, FQGNSA. This CDR3 region has 14 residues. V was trimmed by 3 bases and J by 3 bases, leaving 11 bases between them. The DNA for the CDR3 is TGTGCCAGCAGCTTTTCAGGGTATGAAGAGACCCAGTACTTC. Its translation is CASSFSGYEETQYF. Full variable domain (remainder filled in from reference TRBV7-2 and TRBJ2-5): GAGVSQSPSNKVTEKGKDVELRCDPISGHTALYWYRQSLGQGLEFLIYFQGNSAPDKSGLPSDRFSAERTGGSVSTLTIQRTQQEDSAVYLCASSFSGYEETQYFGPGTRLLVL.

In this sample, this clonotype turned up a few times. This chain connects TRBV25-1 to TRBJ2-5, with 9 bases that match TRBD2. Germline V gene lookup returns CDR1 MGHDK and CDR2 SYGVNS. The CDR3 is made up of 19 amino acids. The ends lost 1 base at V and 5 bases at J; junction bases unmatched: 17. This chain's CDR3 is CASSEFTPVAGVWVETQYF. For the CDR3, the DNA is TGTGCCAGCAGTGAATTTACACCCGTAGCGGGAGTTTGGGTTGAGACCCAGTACTTC.

Many counts were recorded for this clonotype. As the CDR3 is not closed by the conserved phenylalanine or tryptophan, this likely results from a read error. The limits of the CDR3 on the DNA are not certain, so only TCRdb's listed CDR3 is given. The chain joins TRBV2 to TRBJ1-1; the table's D call TRBD1 went unverified against the DNA. Inclusive of both ends, the CDR3 amounts to 13 amino acids. Germline lookup yields CDR1 SNHLY and CDR2 FYNNEI. CDR3: CASSEWQGTTGII.

This clonotype has a count of ten or more. DNA for the CDR3: TGTGCCAGCAGCCCAAGTCCCACAGGGGGTTCTAAAGCTTTCTTT. Translated, it gives CASSPSPTGGSKAFF. This chain uses TRBV7-9 with TRBJ1-1, with 8 bases aligning to TRBD1. The germline CDR1 and CDR2 sequences are SEHNR and FQNEAQ (reference sequence). The ends lost 5 bases at V and 9 bases at J; junction bases unmatched: 14. CDR3 length: 15 residues.

As to this clonotype: A much larger clone is a single base away; this may be a read error. The chain combines TRBV6-1 with TRBJ1-1; 9 bases match TRBD1. Germline V lookup: CDR1 MNHNS, CDR2 SASEGT. The CDR3 is made up of 14 amino acids. CDR3 sequence: CASSPGQGGLEAYF. The CDR3 DNA is TGTGCCAGCTCACCGGGACAGGGAGGCCTCGAAGCTTACTTT.

This clonotype was observed a handful of times. This chain uses TRBV11-2 with TRBJ2-7, with a possible D match to TRBD2 (5 bases). The ends were cut back, 5 bases at V and 3 bases at J, with 14 bases in the middle. This CDR3 is built from 14 residues. In germline, CDR1 is SGHAT, CDR2 FQNNGV. The CDR3 here is CASSPGLALYEQYF. CDR3 in DNA: TGTGCCAGCAGCCCAGGACTGGCCCTCTACGAGCAGTACTTC.

As to this clonotype: A much larger clone differs by one base, so this may be a read error. J is TRBJ1-5 and V is TRBV6-2 or TRBV6-3, with D uncertain. The CDR3 has 18 amino acids. V dropped 2 bases and J dropped 3 bases, with 20 bases sitting between them. Germline assignment: CDR1 MNHEY and CDR2 SVGEGT. The CDR3: CASSYRLTEKRDNQPQHF. The CDR3 coding sequence is TGTGCCAGCAGTTACAGGTTGACCGAGAAAAGAGACAATCAGCCCCAGCATTTT.

This clonotype was counted ten times or more. The CDR3 loop is CASRWDRGNYGYTF. The CDR3 nucleotides are TGTGCCAGCAGATGGGACAGGGGGAACTATGGCTACACCTTC. V is TRBV7-2 and J is TRBJ1-2; TRBD1 matches 11 bases. V lost 6 bases, J lost 2 bases, and 2 bases stayed unmatched. Germline V gene data show CDR1 as SGHTA and CDR2 as FQGNSA. This CDR3 region has 14 residues.

To note about this clonotype: A read error may produce the germline difference seen at one junction end. J is TRBJ2-7 and V is TRBV3-1; D is possibly TRBD1 (5 bases). Germline V gives CDR1 LGHDT, CDR2 YNNKEL (reference sequence). The CDR3 spans 15 residues. The CDR3 loop reads CASSQVQGASYGQYF. The DNA of the CDR3 is TGTGCCAGCAGCCAAGTTCAAGGGGCCTCCTACGGGCAGTACTTC.

Comment on this clonotype: The germline gene is not matched at one end of the junction; a read error may be the cause. The J gene is TRBJ1-4, the V gene TRBV18, with D uncertain. The CDR3 is 18 amino acids. Germline V gives CDR1 KGHSH, CDR2 LQKENI. The CDR3: CANSPTSPGRATDEKLFF. Here the CDR3 DNA reads TGTGCCAACTCACCTACTTCTCCCGGACGGGCAACTGATGAAAAACTGTTTTTT. Full variable domain (remainder filled in from reference TRBV18 and TRBJ1-4): NAGVMQNPRHLVRRRGQEARLRCSPMKGHSHVYWYRQLPEEGLKFMVYLQKENIIDESGMPKERFSAEFPKEGPSILRIQQVVRGDSAAYFCANSPTSPGRATDEKLFFGSGTQLSVL.

The chain uses TRBV29-1 and TRBJ2-1; 12 bases match TRBD2. The CDR3 is made up of 16 amino acids. Germline CDR1 and CDR2: SQVTM and ANQGSEA. J lost 2 bases, V lost 4 bases, and 6 bases had no gene match. The CDR3 bases are TGCAGCGTTGTAACTAGCGGGAGGCTCGCCTACAATGAGCAGTTCTTC. Translation gives CSVVTSGRLAYNEQFF.